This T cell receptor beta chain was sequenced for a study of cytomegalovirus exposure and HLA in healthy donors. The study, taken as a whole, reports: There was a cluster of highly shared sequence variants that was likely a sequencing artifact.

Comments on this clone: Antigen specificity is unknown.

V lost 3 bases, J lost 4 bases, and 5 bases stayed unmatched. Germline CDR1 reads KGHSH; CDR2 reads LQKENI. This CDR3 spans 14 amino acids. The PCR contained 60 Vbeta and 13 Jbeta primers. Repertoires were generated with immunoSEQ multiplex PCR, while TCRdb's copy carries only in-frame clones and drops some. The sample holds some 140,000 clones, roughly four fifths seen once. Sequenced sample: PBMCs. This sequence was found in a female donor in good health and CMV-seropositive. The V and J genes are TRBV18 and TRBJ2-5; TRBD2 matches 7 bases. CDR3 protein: CASSPTSVGETQYF. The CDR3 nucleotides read TGTGCCAGCTCACCCACTAGCGTAGGAGAGACCCAGTACTTC.